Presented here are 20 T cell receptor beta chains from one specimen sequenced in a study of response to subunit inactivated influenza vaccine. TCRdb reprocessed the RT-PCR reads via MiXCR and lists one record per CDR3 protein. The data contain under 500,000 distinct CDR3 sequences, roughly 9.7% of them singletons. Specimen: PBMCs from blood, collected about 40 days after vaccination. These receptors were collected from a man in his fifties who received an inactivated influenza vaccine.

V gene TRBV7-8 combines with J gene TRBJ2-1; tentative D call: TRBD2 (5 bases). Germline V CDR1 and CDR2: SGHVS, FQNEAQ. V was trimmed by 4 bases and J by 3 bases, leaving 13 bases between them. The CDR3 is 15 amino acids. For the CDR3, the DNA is TGTGCCAGCAGCTCGGAGTGGCGGGTCTACAATGAGCAGTTCTTC. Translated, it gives CASSSEWRVYNEQFF. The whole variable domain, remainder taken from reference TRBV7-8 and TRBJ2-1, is GAGVSQSPRYKVAKRGQDVALRCDPISGHVSLFWYQQALGQGPEFLTYFQNEAQLDKSGLPSDRFFAERPEGSVSTLKIQRTQQEDSAVYLCASSSEWRVYNEQFFGPGTRLTVL.

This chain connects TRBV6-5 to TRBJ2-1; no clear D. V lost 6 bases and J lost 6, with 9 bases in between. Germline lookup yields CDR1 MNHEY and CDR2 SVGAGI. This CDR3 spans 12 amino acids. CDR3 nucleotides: TGTGCCAGCAGCCCTCCGTCCAATGAGCAGTTCTTC. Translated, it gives CASSPPSNEQFF.

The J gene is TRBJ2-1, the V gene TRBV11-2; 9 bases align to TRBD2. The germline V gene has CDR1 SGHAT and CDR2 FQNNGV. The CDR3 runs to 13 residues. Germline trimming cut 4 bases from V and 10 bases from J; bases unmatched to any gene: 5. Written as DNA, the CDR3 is TGTGCCAGCAGCTCGACTAGCGGCCAAGAGCAGTTCTTC. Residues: CASSSTSGQEQFF.

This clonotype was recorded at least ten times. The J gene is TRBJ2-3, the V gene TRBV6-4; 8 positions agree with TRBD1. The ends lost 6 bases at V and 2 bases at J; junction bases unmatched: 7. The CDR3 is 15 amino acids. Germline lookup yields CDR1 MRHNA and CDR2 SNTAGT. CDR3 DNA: TGTGCCAGCAGGGAACAGGGGGTCCTCACAGATACGCAGTATTTT. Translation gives CASREQGVLTDTQYF.

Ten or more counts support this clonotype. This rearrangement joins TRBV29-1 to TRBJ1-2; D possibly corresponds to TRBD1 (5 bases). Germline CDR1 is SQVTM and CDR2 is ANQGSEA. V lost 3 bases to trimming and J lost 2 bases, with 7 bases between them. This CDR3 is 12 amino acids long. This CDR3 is CSVDHRNYGYTF. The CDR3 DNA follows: TGCAGCGTTGATCACAGGAACTATGGCTACACCTTC.

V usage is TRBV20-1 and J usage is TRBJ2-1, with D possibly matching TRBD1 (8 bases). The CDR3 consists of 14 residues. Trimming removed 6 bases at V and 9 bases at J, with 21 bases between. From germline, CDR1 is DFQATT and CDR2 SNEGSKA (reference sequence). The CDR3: CSAQHRGGHTEQFF. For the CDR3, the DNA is TGCAGTGCCCAACACAGGGGGGGGCACACTGAGCAGTTCTTC.

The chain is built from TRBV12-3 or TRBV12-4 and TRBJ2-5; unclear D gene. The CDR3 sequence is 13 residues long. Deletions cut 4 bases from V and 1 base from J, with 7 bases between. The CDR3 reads CASSWQAQETQYF. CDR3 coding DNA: TGTGCCAGCAGTTGGCAGGCCCAAGAGACCCAGTACTTC.

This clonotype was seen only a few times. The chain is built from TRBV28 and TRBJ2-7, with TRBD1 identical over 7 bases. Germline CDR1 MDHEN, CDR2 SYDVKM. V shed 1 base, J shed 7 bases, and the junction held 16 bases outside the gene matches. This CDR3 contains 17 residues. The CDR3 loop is CASSLLAPAGGLREQYF. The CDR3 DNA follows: TGTGCCAGCAGTTTATTGGCCCCCGCAGGGGGATTGAGGGAGCAGTACTTC.

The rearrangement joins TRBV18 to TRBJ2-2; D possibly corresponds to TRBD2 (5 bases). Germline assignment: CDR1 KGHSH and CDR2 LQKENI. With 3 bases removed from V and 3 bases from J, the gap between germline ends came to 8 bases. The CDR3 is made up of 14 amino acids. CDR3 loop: CASSPSVYTGELFF. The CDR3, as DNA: TGTGCCAGCTCACCTAGCGTATACACCGGGGAGCTGTTTTTT. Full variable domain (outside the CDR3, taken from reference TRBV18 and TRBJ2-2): NAGVMQNPRHLVRRRGQEARLRCSPMKGHSHVYWYRQLPEEGLKFMVYLQKENIIDESGMPKERFSAEFPKEGPSILRIQQVVRGDSAAYFCASSPSVYTGELFFGEGSRLTVL.

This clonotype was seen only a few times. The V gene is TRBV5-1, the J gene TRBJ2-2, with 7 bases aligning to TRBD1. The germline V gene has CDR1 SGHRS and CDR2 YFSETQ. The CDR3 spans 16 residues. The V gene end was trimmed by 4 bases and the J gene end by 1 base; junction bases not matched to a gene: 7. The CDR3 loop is CASSPRTGQNTGELFF. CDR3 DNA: TGCGCCAGCAGCCCCAGGACAGGACAGAACACCGGGGAGCTGTTTTTT.

CDR3 coding DNA: TGTGCCAGCAGTTACTCGAGCCGAGCCTCTGGGGCCAACGTCCTGACTTTC. It yields the protein CASSYSSRASGANVLTF. This sequence joins TRBV6-5 and TRBJ2-6; no reliable D call. The CDR3 has 17 amino acids. The germline V gene encodes CDR1 MNHEY and CDR2 SVGAGI. V was shortened by 0 bases and J by 0 bases, with 9 bases between the two germline ends.

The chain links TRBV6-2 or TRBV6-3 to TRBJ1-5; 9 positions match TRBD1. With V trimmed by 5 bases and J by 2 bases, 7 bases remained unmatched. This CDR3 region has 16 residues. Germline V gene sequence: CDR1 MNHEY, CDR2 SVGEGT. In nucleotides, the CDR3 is TGTGCCAGCAGTCGACAGGGGGTGGTAGGCAATCAGCCCCAGCATTTT. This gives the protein CASSRQGVVGNQPQHF.

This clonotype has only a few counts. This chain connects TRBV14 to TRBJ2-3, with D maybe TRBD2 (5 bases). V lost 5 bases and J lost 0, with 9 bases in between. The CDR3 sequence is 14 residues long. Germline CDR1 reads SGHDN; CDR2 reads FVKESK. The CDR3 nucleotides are TGTGCCAGCAGCGATAGCGCGAGCACAGATACGCAGTATTTT. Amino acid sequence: CASSDSASTDTQYF.

The CDR3 loop is CASSQEINRQGRGEAFF. DNA for the CDR3: TGCGCCAGCAGCCAAGAAATAAACCGACAGGGCCGCGGTGAAGCTTTCTTT. This chain links TRBV4-3 with TRBJ1-1; 7 bases are a match to TRBD1. The V gene's germline CDR1 is LGHNA and CDR2 YSLEER. V dropped 0 bases and J dropped 7; count of bases not matched to a gene: 14. This CDR3 region has 17 residues.

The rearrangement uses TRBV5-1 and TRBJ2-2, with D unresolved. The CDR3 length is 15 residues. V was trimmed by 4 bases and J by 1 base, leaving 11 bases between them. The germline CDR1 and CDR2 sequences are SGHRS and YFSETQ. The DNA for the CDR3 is TGCGCCAGCAGCCAAATCTTGGGGAACACCGGGGAGCTGTTTTTT. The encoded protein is CASSQILGNTGELFF. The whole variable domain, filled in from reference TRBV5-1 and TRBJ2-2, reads KAGVTQTPRYLIKTRGQQVTLSCSPISGHRSVSWYQQTPGQGLQFLFEYFSETQRNKGNFPGRFSGRQFSNSRSEMNVSTLELGDSALYLCASSQILGNTGELFFGEGSRLTVL.

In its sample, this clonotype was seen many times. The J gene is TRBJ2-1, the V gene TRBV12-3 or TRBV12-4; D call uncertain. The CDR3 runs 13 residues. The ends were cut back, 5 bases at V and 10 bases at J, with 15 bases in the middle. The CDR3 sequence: CASSPNSGSEQFF. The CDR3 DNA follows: TGTGCCAGCAGTCCCAATTCCGGGTCCGAGCAGTTCTTC.

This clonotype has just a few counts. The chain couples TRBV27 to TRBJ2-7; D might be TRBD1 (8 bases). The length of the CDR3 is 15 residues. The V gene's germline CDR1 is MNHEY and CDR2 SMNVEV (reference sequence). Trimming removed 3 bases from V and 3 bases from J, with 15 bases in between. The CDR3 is CASSFRTGGVYEQYF. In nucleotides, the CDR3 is TGTGCCAGCAGTTTTAGAACAGGGGGGGTCTACGAGCAGTACTTC.

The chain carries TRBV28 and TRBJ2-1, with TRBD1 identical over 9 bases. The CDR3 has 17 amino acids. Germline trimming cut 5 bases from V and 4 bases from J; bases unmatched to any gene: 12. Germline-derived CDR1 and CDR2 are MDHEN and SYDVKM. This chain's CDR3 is CASSPPRPTGGYNEQFF. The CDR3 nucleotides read TGTGCCAGCAGTCCCCCCCGACCGACAGGGGGGTACAATGAGCAGTTCTTC.

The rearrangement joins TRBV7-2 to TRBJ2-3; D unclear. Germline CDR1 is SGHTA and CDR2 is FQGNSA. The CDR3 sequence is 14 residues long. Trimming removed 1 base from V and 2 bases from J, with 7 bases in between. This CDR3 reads CASSLGPNTDTQYF. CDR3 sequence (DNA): TGTGCCAGCAGCTTAGGCCCAAACACAGATACGCAGTATTTT. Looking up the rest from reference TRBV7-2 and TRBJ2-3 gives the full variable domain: GAGVSQSPSNKVTEKGKDVELRCDPISGHTALYWYRQSLGQGLEFLIYFQGNSAPDKSGLPSDRFSAERTGGSVSTLTIQRTQQEDSAVYLCASSLGPNTDTQYFGPGTRLTVL.

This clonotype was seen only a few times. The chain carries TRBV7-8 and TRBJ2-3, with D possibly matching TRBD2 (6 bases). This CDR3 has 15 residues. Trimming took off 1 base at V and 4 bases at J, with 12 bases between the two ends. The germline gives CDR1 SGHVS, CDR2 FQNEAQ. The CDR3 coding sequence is TGTGCCAGCAGCTTAGGCCGGGAGTCCCCAGATACGCAGTATTTT. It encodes CASSLGRESPDTQYF.